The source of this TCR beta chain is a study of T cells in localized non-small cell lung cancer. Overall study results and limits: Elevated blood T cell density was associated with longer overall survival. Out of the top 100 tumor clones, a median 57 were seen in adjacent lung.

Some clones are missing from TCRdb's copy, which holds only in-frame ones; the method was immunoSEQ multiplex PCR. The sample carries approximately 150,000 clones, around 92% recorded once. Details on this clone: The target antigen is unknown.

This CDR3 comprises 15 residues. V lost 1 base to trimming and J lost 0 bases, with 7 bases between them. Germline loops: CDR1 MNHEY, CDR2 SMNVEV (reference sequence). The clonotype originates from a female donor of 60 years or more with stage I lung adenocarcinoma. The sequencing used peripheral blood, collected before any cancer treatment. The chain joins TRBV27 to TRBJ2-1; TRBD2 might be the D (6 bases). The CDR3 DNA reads TGTGCCAGCAGTTTATTAGCGGACTCCTACAATGAGCAGTTCTTC. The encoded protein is CASSLLADSYNEQFF.